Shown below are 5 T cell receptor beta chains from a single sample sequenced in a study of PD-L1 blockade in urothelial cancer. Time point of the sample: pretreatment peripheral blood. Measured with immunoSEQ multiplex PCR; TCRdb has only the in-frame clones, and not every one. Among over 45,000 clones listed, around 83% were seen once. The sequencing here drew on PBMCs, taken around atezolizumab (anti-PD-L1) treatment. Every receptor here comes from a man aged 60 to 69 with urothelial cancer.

The DNA for the CDR3 is TGTGCCAGCAGTGAAGGGAGGCAGGGGATTTCCTACGAGCAGTACTTC. It yields the protein CASSEGRQGISYEQYF. The genes are TRBV6-1 and TRBJ2-7, with a tentative D call TRBD1 (6 bases). CDR1 is MNHNS, CDR2 SASEGT, per germline. V was trimmed by 1 base and J by 1 base, leaving 14 bases between them. The CDR3 runs 16 residues.

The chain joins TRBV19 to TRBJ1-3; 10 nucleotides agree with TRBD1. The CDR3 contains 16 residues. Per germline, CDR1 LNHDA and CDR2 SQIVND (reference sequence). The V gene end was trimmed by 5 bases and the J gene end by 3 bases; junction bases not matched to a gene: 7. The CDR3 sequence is CASSLRDRGNGNTIYF. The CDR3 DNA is TGTGCCAGTAGTCTACGGGACAGGGGAAATGGAAACACCATATATTTT.

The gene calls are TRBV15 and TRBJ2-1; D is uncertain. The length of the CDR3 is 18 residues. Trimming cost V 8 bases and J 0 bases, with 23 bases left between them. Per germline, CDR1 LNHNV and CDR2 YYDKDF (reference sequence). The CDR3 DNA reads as TGTGCCACCCGAGCTGGTAGTGGCGGCCTCTACTCCTACAATGAGCAGTTCTTC. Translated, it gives CATRAGSGGLYSYNEQFF.

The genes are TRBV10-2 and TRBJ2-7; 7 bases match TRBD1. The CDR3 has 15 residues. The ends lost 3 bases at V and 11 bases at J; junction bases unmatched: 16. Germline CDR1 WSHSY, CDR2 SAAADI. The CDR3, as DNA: TGCGCCAGCAGTGAACGGGTACAGGGACAGATTTGGAAGTACTTC. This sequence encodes CASSERVQGQIWKYF.

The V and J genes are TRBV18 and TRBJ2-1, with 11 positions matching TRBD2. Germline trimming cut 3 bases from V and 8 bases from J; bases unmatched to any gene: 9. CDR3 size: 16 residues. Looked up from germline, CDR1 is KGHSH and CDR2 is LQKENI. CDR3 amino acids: CASSPLAGGTAHEQFF. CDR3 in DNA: TGTGCCAGCTCACCCCTAGCGGGAGGAACGGCCCATGAGCAGTTCTTC.